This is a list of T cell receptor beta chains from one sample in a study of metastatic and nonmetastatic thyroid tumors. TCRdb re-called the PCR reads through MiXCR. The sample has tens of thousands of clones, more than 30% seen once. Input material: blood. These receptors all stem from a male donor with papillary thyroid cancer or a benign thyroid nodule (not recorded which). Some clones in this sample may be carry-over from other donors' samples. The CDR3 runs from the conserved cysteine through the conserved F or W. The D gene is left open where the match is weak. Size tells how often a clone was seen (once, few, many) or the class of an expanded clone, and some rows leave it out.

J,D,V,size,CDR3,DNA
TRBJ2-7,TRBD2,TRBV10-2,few,CASRTITSGRAVEQYF,TGCGCCAGCAGAACAATAACTAGCGGGAGGGCCGTCGAGCAGTACTTC
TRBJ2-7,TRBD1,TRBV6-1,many,CASRESRDRFYEQYF,TGTGCCAGCAGAGAAAGTCGGGACAGGTTCTACGAGCAGTACTTC
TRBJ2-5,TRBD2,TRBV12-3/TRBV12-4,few,CASKREGLQGTQYF,TGTGCCAGCAAACGGGAGGGCCTGCAAGGGACCCAGTACTTC
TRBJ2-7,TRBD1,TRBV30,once,CAWSRGQGVYEQYF,TGTGCCTGGAGTCGGGGACAGGGAGTCTACGAGCAGTACTTC
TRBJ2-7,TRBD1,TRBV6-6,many,CASSYSGGESYEQYF,TGTGCCAGCAGTTACTCAGGGGGCGAGTCCTACGAGCAGTACTTC
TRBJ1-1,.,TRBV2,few,CASGSGVTEAFF,TGTGCCAGCGGATCAGGGGTCACTGAAGCTTTCTTT
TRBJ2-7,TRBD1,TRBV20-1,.,CSARVPLDRGHYEQYF,TGCAGTGCTAGAGTTCCGTTGGACAGGGGGCACTACGAGCAGTACTTC
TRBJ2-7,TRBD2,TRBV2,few,CASGLAGGQYEQYF,TGTGCCAGCGGATTAGCGGGAGGCCAATACGAGCAGTACTTC
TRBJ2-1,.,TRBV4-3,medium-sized,CASSQGADYNEQFF,TGCGCCAGCAGCCAAGGCGCAGACTACAATGAGCAGTTCTTC
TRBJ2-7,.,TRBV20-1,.,CSAKDLREIPYEQYF,TGCAGCGCCAAAGATCTACGGGAGATTCCCTACGAGCAGTACTTC
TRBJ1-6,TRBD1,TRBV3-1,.,CASSPGTGGNSPLHF,TGTGCCAGCAGCCCAGGGACAGGGGGGAATTCACCCCTCCACTTT
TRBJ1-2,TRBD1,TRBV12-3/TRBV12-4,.,CASSLGTGGVGGYTF,TGTGCCAGCAGTTTGGGGACAGGGGGCGTTGGTGGCTACACCTTC